This section outlines one TCR beta chain sequence together with its context. Its antigen remains unidentified. This sample stems from a study of T cells after yellow fever vaccination. TCRdb reprocessed the 5' RACE reads via MiXCR and lists one record per CDR3 protein. The sample consists of around 320,000 distinct CDR3 sequences, around a tenth of them appearing once. The CDR3 has 13 amino acids. V was clipped by 0 bases and J by 7 bases, with 10 bases between them. Germline V gene sequence: CDR1 MNHEY, CDR2 SVGEGT. Study-level findings and limits: The study found a weaker secondary response that peaked faster, day 5 versus 15.

This receptor was obtained from a young man who received the YFV17D yellow fever vaccine. V usage is TRBV6-2 or TRBV6-3 and J usage is TRBJ2-7, with a weak D call TRBD2 (5 bases). The sequenced sample was CD4+ T cells sorted from PBMCs, obtained 45 days after the yellow fever booster vaccination. Written as DNA, the CDR3 is TGTGCCAGCAGTTACTCACGCTCGGGAGAGCAGTACTTC. The encoded protein is CASSYSRSGEQYF.